These 2 T cell receptor beta chains share one sample of origin, sequenced in a study of spatial heterogeneity in lung cancer. TCRdb re-called the 5' RACE reads with MiXCR, one entry per CDR3 protein. The sample contains around 10,000 distinct CDR3 sequences, roughly 3.6% of which appear only once. Time point: sample taken at primary tumor resection. Sequencing used PBMCs, obtained at surgery. Every receptor here comes from a female donor with early-stage non-small cell lung cancer.

Ten or more counts support this clonotype. This rearrangement joins TRBV28 to TRBJ2-7; TRBD1 is a possible D gene (7 bases). Per the germline V gene, CDR1 is MDHEN and CDR2 is SYDVKM. Between the trimmed V and J ends, which lost 5 bases and 7 bases, there was a span of 18 bases. The CDR3 extends over 14 amino acids. CDR3 nucleotide sequence: TGTGCCAGCAGTATACAGGGGAGGAAGAGAGAGCAGTACTTC. This sequence encodes CASSIQGRKREQYF.

This clonotype was counted many times. The chain combines TRBV5-1 with TRBJ1-1; perhaps TRBD1 as D (6 bases). From germline, CDR1 is SGHRS and CDR2 YFSETQ. Deletions cut 4 bases from V and 3 bases from J, with 13 bases between. The CDR3 length is 14 residues. The chain's CDR3 is CASSTGHLDTEAFF. The CDR3 nucleotides are TGCGCCAGCAGCACGGGACATCTTGACACTGAAGCTTTCTTT.